The text below deals with one T cell receptor (beta chain). Seattle participants joined during active infection and were tracked over time. This CDR3 is built from 14 residues. CDR1 is MNHEY, CDR2 SVGAGI, per germline. V lost 5 bases to trimming and J lost 1 base; unmatched junction nucleotides: 4. The data are from a study of blood T cell repertoires in COVID-19. Study background: The origin of the acute and convalescent COVID-19 samples was the United States, Italy and Spain. From T cells, B-cell-depleted T cells, or PBMCs came the material, which was cDNA or gDNA.

Study processing details: The authors estimated nucleated cell counts from reference gene primer amplification. Here immunoSEQ multiplex PCR was the method, and the copy in TCRdb shows in-frame clones only, minus some. V, J and clone size were drawn from that table, and D and trimming were deduced from the DNA. The sample includes 250,000 to 400,000 clones, approximately 88% of them seen just once. This chain links TRBV6-5 with TRBJ2-5; 7 nucleotides agree with TRBD1. This TCR derives from a woman in her twenties or thirties with COVID-19, enrolled during active disease. Sequencing used peripheral blood. The CDR3 coding sequence is TGTGCCAGCAGTCCAGACAGGGCCCAAGAGACCCAGTACTTC. It yields the protein CASSPDRAQETQYF.